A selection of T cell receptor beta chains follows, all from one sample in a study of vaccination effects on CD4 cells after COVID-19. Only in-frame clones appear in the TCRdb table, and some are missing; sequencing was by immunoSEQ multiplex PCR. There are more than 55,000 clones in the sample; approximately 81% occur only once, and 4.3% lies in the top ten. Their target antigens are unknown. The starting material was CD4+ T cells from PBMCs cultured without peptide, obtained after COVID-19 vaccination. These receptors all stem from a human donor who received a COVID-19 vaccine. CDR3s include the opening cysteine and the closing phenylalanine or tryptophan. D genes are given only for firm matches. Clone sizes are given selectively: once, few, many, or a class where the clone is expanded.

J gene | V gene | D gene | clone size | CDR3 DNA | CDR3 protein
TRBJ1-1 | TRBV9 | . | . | TGTGCCAGCAGCGTAGGCACTACGACTCGCAGGGCGGTTGGGAAGGACACTGAAGCTTTCTTT | CASSVGTTTRRAVGKDTEAFF
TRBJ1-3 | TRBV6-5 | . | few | TGTGCCAGCAGTTGGGGACCGGCGAAGTCTGGAAACACCATATATTTT | CASSWGPAKSGNTIYF
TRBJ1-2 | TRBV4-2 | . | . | TGTGCCAGCAGCCAAGATCCTGGAGGGATTAACTATGGCTACACCTTC | CASSQDPGGINYGYTF
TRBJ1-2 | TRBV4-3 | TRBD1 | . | TGCGCCAGCAGCCAAGGCGGCAGGGGGCTGAGTGGCTACACCTTC | CASSQGGRGLSGYTF
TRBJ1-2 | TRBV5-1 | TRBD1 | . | TGCGCCAGCAGCTTGGGACAGGGTTCATTTGACTATGGCTACACCTTC | CASSLGQGSFDYGYTF
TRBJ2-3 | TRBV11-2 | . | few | TGTGCCAGCAGCTCCCGGCCACAGGGAGGTAGCACAGATACGCAGTATTTT | CASSSRPQGGSTDTQYF
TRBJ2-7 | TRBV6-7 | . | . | TGTGCCACCCGGCCACCCGCGACGGCTGTCTACGAGCAGTACTTC | CATRPPATAVYEQYF
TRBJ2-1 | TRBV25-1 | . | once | TGTGCCAGCAGTGTGAGAGGTATCTCCTACAATGAGCAGTTCTTC | CASSVRGISYNEQFF
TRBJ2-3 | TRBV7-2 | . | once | TGTGCCAGCAGCCCCGGAGACTACACCTACACAGATACGCAGTATTTT | CASSPGDYTYTDTQYF
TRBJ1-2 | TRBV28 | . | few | TGTGCCAGCACCAGGAGTTCAGCTAACTATGGCTACACCTTC | CASTRSSANYGYTF
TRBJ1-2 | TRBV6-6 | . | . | TGTGCCAGCAGTCAACAATCGGATAACTATGGCTACACCTTC | CASSQQSDNYGYTF
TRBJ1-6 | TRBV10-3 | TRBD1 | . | TGTGCCACCGGGCCCAAACAGGGGGCGAAAGGATCACCCCTCCACTTT | CATGPKQGAKGSPLHF
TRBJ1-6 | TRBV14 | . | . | TGTGCCAGCAGCCTCGTAGGGGTTAATTCACCCCTCCACTTT | CASSLVGVNSPLHF
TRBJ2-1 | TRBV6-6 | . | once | TGTGCCAGCAGTTACCCCTACAATGAGCAGTTCTTC | CASSYPYNEQFF
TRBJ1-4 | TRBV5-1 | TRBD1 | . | TGCGCCAGCAGCTTGGGGCAGGGGGCGCGTGATGAAAAACTGTTTTTT | CASSLGQGARDEKLFF
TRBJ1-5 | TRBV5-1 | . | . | TGCGCCAGCAGCCCCATGGAGGACCAGCATTTT | CASSPMEDQHF
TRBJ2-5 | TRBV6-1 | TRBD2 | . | TGTGCCAGCAGTGAACGCGAGATGAGGACTAGCCTGTACCAAGAGACCCAGTACTTC | CASSEREMRTSLYQETQYF
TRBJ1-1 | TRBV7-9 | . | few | TGTGCCAGCAGCCGGGACGAGGGAAAAGCTTTCTTT | CASSRDEGKAFF
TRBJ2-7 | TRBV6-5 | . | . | TGTGCCAGCAGCCTCAGGGAGCAGTACTTC | CASSLREQYF
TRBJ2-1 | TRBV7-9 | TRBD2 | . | TGTGCCAGCAACAGACTAGCGGGGCCCAATGAGCAGTTCTTC | CASNRLAGPNEQFF